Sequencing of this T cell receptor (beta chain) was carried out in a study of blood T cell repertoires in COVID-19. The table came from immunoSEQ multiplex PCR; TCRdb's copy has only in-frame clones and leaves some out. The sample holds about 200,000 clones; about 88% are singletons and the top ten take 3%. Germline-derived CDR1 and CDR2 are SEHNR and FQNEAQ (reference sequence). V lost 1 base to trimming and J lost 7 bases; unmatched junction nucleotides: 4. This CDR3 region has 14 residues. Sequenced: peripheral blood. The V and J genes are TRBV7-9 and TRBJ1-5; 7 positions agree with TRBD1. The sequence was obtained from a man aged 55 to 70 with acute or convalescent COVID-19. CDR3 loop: CASSLGQGEQPQHF. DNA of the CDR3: TGTGCCAGCAGCTTAGGACAGGGAGAACAGCCCCAGCATTTT.